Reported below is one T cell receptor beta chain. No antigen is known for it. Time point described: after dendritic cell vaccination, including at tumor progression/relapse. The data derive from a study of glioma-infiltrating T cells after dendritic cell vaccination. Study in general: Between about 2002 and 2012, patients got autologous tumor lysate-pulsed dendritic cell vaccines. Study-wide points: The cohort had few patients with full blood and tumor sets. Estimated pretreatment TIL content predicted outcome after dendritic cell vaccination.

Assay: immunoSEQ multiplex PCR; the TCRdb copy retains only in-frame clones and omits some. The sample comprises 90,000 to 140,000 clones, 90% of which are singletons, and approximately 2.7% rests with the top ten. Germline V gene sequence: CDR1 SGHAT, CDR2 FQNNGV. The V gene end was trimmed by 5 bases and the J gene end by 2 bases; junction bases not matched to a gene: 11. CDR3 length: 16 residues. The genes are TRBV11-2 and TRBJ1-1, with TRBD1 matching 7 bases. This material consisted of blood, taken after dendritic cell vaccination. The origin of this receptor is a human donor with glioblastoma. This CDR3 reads CASSLYHRGINTEAFF. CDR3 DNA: TGTGCCAGCAGCCTCTACCACAGGGGAATCAACACTGAAGCTTTCTTT.